This T cell receptor (beta chain) originates from a study of vaccination and CD4 T cells after COVID-19. Background on the study: Post-COVID specimens were obtained a median around 92 days after diagnosis (range 35 to 161). Timing of post-vaccine sample collection was a median 72 days after dose two, with a range of 14 to 241.

With the Oncomine TCR Beta short-read assay, DNA from cultured CD4+ T cells was sequenced. From the PCR reads, TCRdb called clonotypes with MiXCR, one entry per CDR3 protein. The sample lists 17,000 or so distinct CDR3 sequences, around 40% occurring once. As for this clonotype: Its antigen is unknown.

This sample's treatment: approximately 9-day PBMC culture with coronavirus spike peptide pools or control peptides (ViraFEST assay). CDR3 length equals 15 residues. V gave up 6 bases and J gave up 8 bases; unmatched junction bases: 6. From germline, CDR1 is MNHEY and CDR2 SMNVEV (reference sequence). This clonotype originated in a human donor who had recovered from COVID-19. This chain connects TRBV27 to TRBJ2-1; 14 positions agree with TRBD2. The sample consisted of CD4+ T cells from blood, cultured in vitro, taken before SARS-CoV-2 vaccination. The DNA of the CDR3 is TGTGCCAGCAGGATGACTAGCGGGGGGGCATATGAGCAGTTCTTC. The encoded protein is CASRMTSGGAYEQFF.